This T cell receptor (beta chain) was profiled in a study of T cell responses to AZD1222 COVID-19 vaccine. As for the study in general: Second-dose intervals of approximately 4 or approximately 12 weeks were pooled.

Here immunoSEQ multiplex PCR was the method, and the copy in TCRdb shows in-frame clones only, minus some. The sample lists about 120,000 clones, roughly 90% seen once, with nearly 4.5% in the top ten. The CDR3 consists of 14 residues. Losses at the gene ends were 6 bases for V and 5 bases for J; bases not matched to a gene: 9. In germline, CDR1 is ENHRY, CDR2 SYGVKD. Sequences were derived from peripheral blood, sampled on day 0 of AZD1222 vaccination. V and J are TRBV10-3 and TRBJ2-5; 7 bases agree with TRBD1. The source is an adult in good health. The chain's CDR3 is CAIRNQGVEETQYF. CDR3 nucleotides: TGTGCCATCAGAAACCAGGGGGTAGAGGAGACCCAGTACTTC.